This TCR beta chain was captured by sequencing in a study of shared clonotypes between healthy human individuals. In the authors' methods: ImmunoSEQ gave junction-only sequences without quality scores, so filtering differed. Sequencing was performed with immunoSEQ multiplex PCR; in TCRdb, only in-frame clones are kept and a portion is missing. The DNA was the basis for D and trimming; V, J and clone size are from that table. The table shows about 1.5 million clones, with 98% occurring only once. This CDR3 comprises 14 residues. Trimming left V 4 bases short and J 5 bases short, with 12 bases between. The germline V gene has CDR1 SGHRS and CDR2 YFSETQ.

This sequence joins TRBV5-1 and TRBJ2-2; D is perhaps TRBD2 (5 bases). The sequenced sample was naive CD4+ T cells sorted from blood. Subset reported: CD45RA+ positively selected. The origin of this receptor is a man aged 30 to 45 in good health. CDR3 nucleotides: TGCGCCAGCAGCGCAACGGACTTAACCGGGGAGCTGTTTTTT. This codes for CASSATDLTGELFF. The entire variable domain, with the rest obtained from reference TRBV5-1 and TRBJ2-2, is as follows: KAGVTQTPRYLIKTRGQQVTLSCSPISGHRSVSWYQQTPGQGLQFLFEYFSETQRNKGNFPGRFSGRQFSNSRSEMNVSTLELGDSALYLCASSATDLTGELFFGEGSRLTVL.